This TCR beta chain was profiled in a study of blood T cell repertoires in COVID-19. As for the study in general: The analysed material was cDNA or gDNA that came from T cells, B-cell-depleted T cells, or PBMCs.

Original handling: Nucleated cell number was recorded as an estimate derived from reference gene primer amplification. Generated by immunoSEQ multiplex PCR, the TCRdb table keeps only in-frame clones and is missing some. Clone size and V and J calls were adopted from that table, with D and trimming inferred from the DNA. The sample contains about 210,000 clones, under 95% of which appear only once. The CDR3 runs 14 residues. J gave up 12 bases and V 1 base, and 11 bases lay outside the gene matches. The germline V gene has CDR1 MNHNS and CDR2 SASEGT. The rearrangement joins TRBV6-1 to TRBJ1-2; the match to TRBD1 covers 7 bases. The sequence came from a man younger than 40 with acute or convalescent COVID-19. Sequenced input: peripheral blood. In DNA, the CDR3 is TGTGCCAGCAGTGAAGGAGGACAGGTCCCCCCAGACACCTTC. This codes for CASSEGGQVPPDTF.